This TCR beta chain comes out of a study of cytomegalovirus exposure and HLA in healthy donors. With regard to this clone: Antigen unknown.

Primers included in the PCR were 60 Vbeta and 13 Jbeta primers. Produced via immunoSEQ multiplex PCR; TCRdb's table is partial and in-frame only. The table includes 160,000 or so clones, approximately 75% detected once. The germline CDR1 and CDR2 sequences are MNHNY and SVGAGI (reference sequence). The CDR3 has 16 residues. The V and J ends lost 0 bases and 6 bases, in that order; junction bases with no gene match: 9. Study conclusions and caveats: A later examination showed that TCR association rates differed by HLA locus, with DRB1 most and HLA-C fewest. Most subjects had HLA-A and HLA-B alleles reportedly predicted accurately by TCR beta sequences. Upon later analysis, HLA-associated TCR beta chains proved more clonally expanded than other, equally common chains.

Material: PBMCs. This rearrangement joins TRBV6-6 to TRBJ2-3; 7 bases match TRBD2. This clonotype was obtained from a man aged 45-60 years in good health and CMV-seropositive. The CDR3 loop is CASSYSKRGPRDTQYF. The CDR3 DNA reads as TGTGCCAGCAGTTACTCGAAGCGGGGCCCCCGGGATACGCAGTATTTT.